The following is a T cell receptor (beta chain) sequence with its context. V gave up 0 bases and J gave up 2 bases, with 11 bases separating them. The CDR3 length is 15 residues. Germline CDR1 is MNHEY and CDR2 is SVGAGI. These data come from a study of blood T cell repertoires in COVID-19. Study-level information: PBMCs, B-cell-depleted T cells, or T cells were the source of the cDNA or gDNA that made up the material.

As handled by the study authors: The assay estimated nucleated cells by amplifying reference gene primers. The table came from immunoSEQ multiplex PCR; TCRdb's copy has only in-frame clones and leaves some out. Clonal size and the V and J genes are those of that table, whereas D and trimming came from the DNA. The sample includes 150,000 to 200,000 clones, around 82% of them seen just once. The source is a human donor with acute or convalescent COVID-19. The donor label of this sample is uncertain. The sequencing sample was made of peripheral blood. The V call is TRBV6-5, the J call TRBJ2-7; D is possibly TRBD1 (6 bases). The CDR3 sequence: CASSYSLQGTYEQYF. The CDR3 nucleotides read TGTGCCAGCAGTTACTCGCTACAGGGTACCTACGAGCAGTACTTC.